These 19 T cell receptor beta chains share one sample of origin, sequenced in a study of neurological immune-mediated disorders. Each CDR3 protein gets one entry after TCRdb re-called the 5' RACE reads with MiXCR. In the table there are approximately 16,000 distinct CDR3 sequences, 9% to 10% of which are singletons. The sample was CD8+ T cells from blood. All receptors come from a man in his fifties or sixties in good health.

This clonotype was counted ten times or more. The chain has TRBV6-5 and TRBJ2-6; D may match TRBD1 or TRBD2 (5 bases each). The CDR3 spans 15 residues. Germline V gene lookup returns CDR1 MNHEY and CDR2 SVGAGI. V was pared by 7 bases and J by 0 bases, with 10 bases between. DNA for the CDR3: TGTGCCAGCACCACGGGGCCCTCTGGGGCCAACGTCCTGACTTTC. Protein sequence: CASTTGPSGANVLTF.

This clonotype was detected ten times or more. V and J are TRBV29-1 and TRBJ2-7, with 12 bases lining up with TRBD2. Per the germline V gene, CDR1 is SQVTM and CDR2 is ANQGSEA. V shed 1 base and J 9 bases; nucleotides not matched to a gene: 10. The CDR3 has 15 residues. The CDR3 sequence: CSVEGLAGAPHGQYF. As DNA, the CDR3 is TGCAGCGTTGAAGGACTAGCGGGAGCCCCCCACGGGCAGTACTTC.

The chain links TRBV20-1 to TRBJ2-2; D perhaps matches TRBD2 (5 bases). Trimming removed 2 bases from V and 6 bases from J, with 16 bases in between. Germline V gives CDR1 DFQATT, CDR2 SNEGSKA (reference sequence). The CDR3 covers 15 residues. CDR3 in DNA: TGCAGTGCTAGAATTTTAAGTGAGGAGGCCGGGGAGCTGTTTTTT. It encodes CSARILSEEAGELFF.

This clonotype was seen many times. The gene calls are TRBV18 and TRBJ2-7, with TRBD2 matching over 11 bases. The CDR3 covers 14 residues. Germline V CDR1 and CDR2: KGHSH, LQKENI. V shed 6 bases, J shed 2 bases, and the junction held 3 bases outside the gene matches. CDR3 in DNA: TGTGCCAGCTCCCGACTAGCGGGGACCTACGAGCAGTACTTC. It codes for CASSRLAGTYEQYF.

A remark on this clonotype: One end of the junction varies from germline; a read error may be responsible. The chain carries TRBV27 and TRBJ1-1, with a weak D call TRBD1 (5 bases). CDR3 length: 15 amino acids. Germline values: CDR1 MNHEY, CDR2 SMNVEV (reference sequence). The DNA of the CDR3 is TGTGCCATCAGTCCCCGGGGGTTTATGAACACTGAAGCTTTCTTT. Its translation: CAISPRGFMNTEAFF.

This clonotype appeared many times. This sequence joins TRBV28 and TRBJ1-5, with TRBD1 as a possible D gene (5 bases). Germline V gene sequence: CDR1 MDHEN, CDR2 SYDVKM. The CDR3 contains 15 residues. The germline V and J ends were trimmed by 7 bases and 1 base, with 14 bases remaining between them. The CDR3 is CASNPGPLSNQPQHF. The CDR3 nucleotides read TGTGCCAGCAATCCGGGACCCCTGAGCAATCAGCCCCAGCATTTT.

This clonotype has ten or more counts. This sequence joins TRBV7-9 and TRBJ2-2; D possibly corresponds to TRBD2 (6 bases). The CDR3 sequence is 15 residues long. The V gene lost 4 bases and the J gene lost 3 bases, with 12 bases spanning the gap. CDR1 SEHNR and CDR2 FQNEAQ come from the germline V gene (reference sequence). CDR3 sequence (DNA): TGTGCCAGCAGCTCGTCCGGGACTTACACCGGGGAGCTGTTTTTT. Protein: CASSSSGTYTGELFF.

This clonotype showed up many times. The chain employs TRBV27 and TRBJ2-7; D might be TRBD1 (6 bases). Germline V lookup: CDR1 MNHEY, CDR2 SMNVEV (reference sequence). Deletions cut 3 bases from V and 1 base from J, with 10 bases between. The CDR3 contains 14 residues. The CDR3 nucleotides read TGTGCCAGCAGTTTTATGGACAGTTCCTACGAGCAGTACTTC. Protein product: CASSFMDSSYEQYF.

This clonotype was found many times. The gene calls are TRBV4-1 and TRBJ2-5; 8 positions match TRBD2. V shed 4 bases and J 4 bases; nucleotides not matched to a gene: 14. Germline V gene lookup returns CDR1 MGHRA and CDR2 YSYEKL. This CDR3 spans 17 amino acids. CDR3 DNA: TGCGCCAGCAGCCGCCAACTGGGGCCTCTAGCGGGAGAGACCCAGTACTTC. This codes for CASSRQLGPLAGETQYF.

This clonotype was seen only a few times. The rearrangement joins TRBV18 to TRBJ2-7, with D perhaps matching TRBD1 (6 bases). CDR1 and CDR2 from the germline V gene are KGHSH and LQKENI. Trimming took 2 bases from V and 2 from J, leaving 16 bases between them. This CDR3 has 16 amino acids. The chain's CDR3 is CASSPGPAGTPYEQYF. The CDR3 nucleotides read TGTGCCAGCTCACCAGGGCCCGCCGGGACACCCTACGAGCAGTACTTC.

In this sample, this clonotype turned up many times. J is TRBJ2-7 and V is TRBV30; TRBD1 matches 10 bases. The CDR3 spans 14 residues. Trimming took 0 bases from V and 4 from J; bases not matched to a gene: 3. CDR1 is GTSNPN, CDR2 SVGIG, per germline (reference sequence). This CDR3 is CAWSVGTGDYEQYF. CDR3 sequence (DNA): TGTGCCTGGAGTGTCGGGACAGGGGATTACGAGCAGTACTTC.

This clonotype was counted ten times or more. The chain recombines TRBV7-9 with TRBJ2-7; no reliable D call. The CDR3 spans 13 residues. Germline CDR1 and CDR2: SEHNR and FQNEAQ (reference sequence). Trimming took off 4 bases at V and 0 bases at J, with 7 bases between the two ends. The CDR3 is CASSSMGSYEQYF. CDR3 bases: TGTGCCAGCAGCTCTATGGGCTCCTACGAGCAGTACTTC.

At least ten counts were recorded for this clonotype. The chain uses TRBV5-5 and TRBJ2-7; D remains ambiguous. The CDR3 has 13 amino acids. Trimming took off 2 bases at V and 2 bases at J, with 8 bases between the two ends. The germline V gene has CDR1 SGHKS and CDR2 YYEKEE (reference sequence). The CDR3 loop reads CASSFRATYEQYF. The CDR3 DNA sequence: TGTGCCAGCAGCTTCCGGGCTACCTACGAGCAGTACTTC. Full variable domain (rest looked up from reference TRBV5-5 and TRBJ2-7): DAGVTQSPTHLIKTRGQQVTLRCSPISGHKSVSWYQQVLGQGPQFIFQYYEKEERGRGNFPDRFSARQFPNYSSELNVNALLLGDSALYLCASSFRATYEQYFGPGTRLTVT.

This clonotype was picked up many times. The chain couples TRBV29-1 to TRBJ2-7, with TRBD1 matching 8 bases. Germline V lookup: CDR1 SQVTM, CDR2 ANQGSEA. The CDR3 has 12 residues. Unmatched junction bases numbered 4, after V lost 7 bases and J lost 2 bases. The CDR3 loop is CSAETGAYEQYF. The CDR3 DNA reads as TGCAGCGCAGAGACAGGGGCCTACGAGCAGTACTTC.

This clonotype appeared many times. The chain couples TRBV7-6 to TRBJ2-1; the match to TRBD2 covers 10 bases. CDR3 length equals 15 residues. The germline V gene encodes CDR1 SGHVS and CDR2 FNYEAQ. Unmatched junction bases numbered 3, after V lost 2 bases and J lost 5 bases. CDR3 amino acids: CASSLWTSGNNEQFF. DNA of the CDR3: TGTGCCAGCAGCTTATGGACTAGCGGAAACAATGAGCAGTTCTTC.

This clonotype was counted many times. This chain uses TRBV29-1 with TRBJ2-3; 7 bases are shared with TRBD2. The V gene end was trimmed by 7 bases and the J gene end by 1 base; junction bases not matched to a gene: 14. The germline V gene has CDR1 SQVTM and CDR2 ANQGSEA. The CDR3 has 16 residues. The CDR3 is CSGHDFGEGGTDTQYF. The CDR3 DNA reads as TGCAGCGGGCATGATTTCGGGGAGGGAGGCACAGATACGCAGTATTTT.

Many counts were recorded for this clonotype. CDR3 loop: CASSSPGVADTQYF. The CDR3 nucleotides are TGCGCCAGCAGCTCCCCGGGAGTGGCAGATACGCAGTATTTT. J is TRBJ2-3 and V is TRBV5-1; possible D gene TRBD2, 6 bases. The CDR3 has 14 residues. The germline V and J ends were trimmed by 3 bases and 4 bases, with 12 bases remaining between them. Germline V gene sequence: CDR1 SGHRS, CDR2 YFSETQ.

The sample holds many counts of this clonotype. The CDR3 region is CASSPDGNTEAFF. CDR3 bases: TGCGCCAGCAGCCCCGACGGGAACACTGAAGCTTTCTTT. The chain joins TRBV4-1 to TRBJ1-1; no reliable D call. Trimming shortened V by 4 bases and J by 1 base, and 7 bases separated the two germline ends. Germline V gives CDR1 MGHRA, CDR2 YSYEKL. CDR3 length: 13 amino acids.

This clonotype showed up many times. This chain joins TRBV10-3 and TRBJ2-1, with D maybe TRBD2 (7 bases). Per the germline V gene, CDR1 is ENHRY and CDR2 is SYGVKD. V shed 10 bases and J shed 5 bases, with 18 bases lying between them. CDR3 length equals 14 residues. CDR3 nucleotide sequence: TGTGCCAGCCTAGCGGAGGGGGGCCACAATGAGCAGTTCTTC. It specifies CASLAEGGHNEQFF.